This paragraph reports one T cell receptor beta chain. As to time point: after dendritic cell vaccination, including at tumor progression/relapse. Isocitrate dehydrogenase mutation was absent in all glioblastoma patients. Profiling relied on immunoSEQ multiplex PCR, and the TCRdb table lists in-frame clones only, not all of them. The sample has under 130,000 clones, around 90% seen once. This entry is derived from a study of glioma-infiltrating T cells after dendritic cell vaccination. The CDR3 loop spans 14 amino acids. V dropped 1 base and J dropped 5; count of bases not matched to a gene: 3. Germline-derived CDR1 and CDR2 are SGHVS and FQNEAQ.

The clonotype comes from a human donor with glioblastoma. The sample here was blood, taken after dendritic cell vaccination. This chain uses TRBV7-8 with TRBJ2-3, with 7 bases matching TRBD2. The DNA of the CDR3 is TGTGCCAGCAGCTTAGTGGGGGGGGGAGATACGCAGTATTTT. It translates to CASSLVGGGDTQYF.